This T cell receptor beta chain was captured by sequencing in a study of shared clonotypes between healthy human individuals. Looked up from germline, CDR1 is SEHNR and CDR2 is FQNEAQ (reference sequence). V lost 2 bases and J lost 4, with 7 bases in between. CDR3 length: 13 residues. Measured with immunoSEQ multiplex PCR; TCRdb has only the in-frame clones, and not every one. The sample includes more than 2 million clones, approximately 95% seen only once; the top ten take around 0.13%. On this clone itself: Its antigen remains unknown.

Overall study results and limits: Sequencing depth was expected to influence donor clonotype sharing. Genetic and exposure-history diversity was limited by the few donors.

In the CD4+ fraction, cells were divided into CD45RA+ naive and CD45RA-negative memory subsets. The chain carries TRBV7-9 and TRBJ2-3; D not certain. This TCR derives from a man between 18 and 35 years old in good health. The sequencing input was naive CD4+ T cells sorted from blood. The subset here: CD45RA+ positively selected. The CDR3 DNA is TGTGCCAGCAGCTTACCTAACCCAGATACGCAGTATTTT. As protein: CASSLPNPDTQYF.